A single sample gave rise to the 27 T cell receptor beta chains below, sequenced in a study of regulatory T cells in long-lasting Graves disease. The time point denotes: newly diagnosed GD, antithyroid drugs for less than 3 months. The TCR library was made from RNA extracted from PBMCs. Researchers made TCR beta libraries by using iRepertoire HTBI primers and running Arm-PCR on CDR3 regions. TCRdb reanalysed the multiplex PCR reads using MiXCR and keeps one entry per CDR3 protein. Of 550,000 to 650,000 distinct CDR3 sequences in the sample, about 16% are singletons; the top ten hold approximately 12%. The same sample was also studied in work on T cells in Graves' hyperthyroidism and ophthalmopathy.

The sample in question was peripheral blood mononuclear cells (PBMCs), obtained at new diagnosis, from a patient treated with antithyroid drugs. Receptors were obtained from a man aged 18 to 29 with Graves disease.

The table lists this clonotype with a few counts. The chain joins TRBV7-9 to TRBJ2-7, with 7 bases aligning to TRBD2. V was clipped by 5 bases and J by 7 bases; unmatched bases: 14. This CDR3 comprises 15 residues. Germline V CDR1 and CDR2: SEHNR, FQNEAQ (reference sequence). This CDR3 is CASSLLASGPGEQYF. CDR3 in DNA: TGTGCCAGCAGCCTTCTGGCTAGCGGACCGGGGGAGCAGTACTTC.

The J gene is TRBJ1-6, the V gene TRBV10-1, with D tentatively TRBD1 (5 bases). CDR3 length equals 14 residues. V was pared by 8 bases and J by 2 bases, with 10 bases between. Per germline, CDR1 WNHNN and CDR2 SYGVQD (reference sequence). The CDR3 reads CASSDSPYNSPLHF. The CDR3 DNA reads TGCGCCAGCTCCGACAGTCCCTATAATTCACCCCTCCACTTT.

This clonotype was observed many times. V and J are TRBV20-1 and TRBJ2-3; 12 bases are a match to TRBD1. The J segment lost 5 bases and the V segment lost 7 bases, leaving 1 base of the junction unmatched. Germline CDR1 and CDR2: DFQATT and SNEGSKA (reference sequence). The CDR3 contains 12 residues. The CDR3 sequence: CSGDRGQDTQYF. Written as DNA, the CDR3 is TGCAGTGGGGACAGGGGGCAAGATACGCAGTATTTT.

V and J are TRBV29-1 and TRBJ1-4; tentatively, D is TRBD1 (6 bases). V was clipped by 7 bases and J by 7 bases, with 10 bases between them. The germline gives CDR1 SQVTM, CDR2 ANQGSEA. The CDR3 has 11 amino acids. CDR3: CSGQVAEKLFF. CDR3 nucleotides: TGCAGCGGACAGGTGGCTGAAAAACTGTTTTTT.

This clonotype was picked up a small number of times. This chain connects TRBV28 to TRBJ2-7; 7 bases line up with TRBD1. J lost 0 bases, V lost 7 bases, and 6 bases had no gene match. This CDR3 contains 14 residues. Germline CDR1 reads MDHEN; CDR2 reads SYDVKM. Here the CDR3 reads CASKPTGTSYEQYF. The CDR3 coding sequence is TGTGCCAGCAAGCCGACAGGGACCTCCTACGAGCAGTACTTC.

This clonotype was seen at least ten times. This sequence joins TRBV12-3 or TRBV12-4 and TRBJ2-1; TRBD2 matches 9 bases. Trimming took 4 bases from V and 7 from J; bases not matched to a gene: 2. The CDR3 spans 13 residues. In DNA, the CDR3 is TGTGCCAGCAGTTACCTAGCGGGGAATGAGCAGTTCTTC. Translated: CASSYLAGNEQFF.

This sequence joins TRBV20-1 and TRBJ1-6, with unresolved D. The germline V gene encodes CDR1 DFQATT and CDR2 SNEGSKA (reference sequence). The CDR3 covers 17 residues. With 0 bases removed from V and 0 bases from J, the gap between germline ends came to 12 bases. CDR3: CSARDSRQSSYNSPLHF. DNA for the CDR3: TGCAGTGCTAGAGATAGCAGACAAAGCTCCTATAATTCACCCCTCCACTTT.

Ten or more counts support this clonotype. The chain has TRBV14 and TRBJ1-1; D is ambiguous. V was clipped by 1 base and J by 5 bases, with 5 bases between them. The CDR3 contains 12 residues. From germline, CDR1 is SGHDN and CDR2 FVKESK. CDR3 in DNA: TGTGCCAGCAGCCAAGCTGGAACTGAAGCTTTCTTT. Translated: CASSQAGTEAFF.

J is TRBJ1-1 and V is TRBV2; 9 nucleotides line up with TRBD1. This CDR3 comprises 14 residues. The V and J ends lost 6 bases and 12 bases, in that order; junction bases with no gene match: 14. Germline values: CDR1 SNHLY, CDR2 FYNNEI. The CDR3 DNA sequence: TGTGCCAGCAGGGATCCGGGACAGGGCTTCCTAACTTTCTTT. This sequence encodes CASRDPGQGFLTFF.

The table lists this clonotype with many counts. The gene calls are TRBV7-9 and TRBJ2-7; no clear D gene. The V gene's germline CDR1 is SEHNR and CDR2 FQNEAQ (reference sequence). Trimming cost V 5 bases and J 1 base, with 15 bases left between them. The CDR3 has 15 residues. CDR3: CASSAGRPASYEQYF. As DNA, the CDR3 is TGTGCCAGCAGCGCCGGACGACCAGCTTCCTACGAGCAGTACTTC.

Of note for this clonotype: Here the CDR3 omits its conserved ending phenylalanine or tryptophan, so a read error is the likely source. The chain recombines TRBV9 with TRBJ2-3; TRBD2 is a possible D gene (5 bases). This CDR3 is built from 15 residues. CDR1 and CDR2 (germline): SGDLS, YYNGEE. V lost 4 bases, J lost 1 base, and 13 bases lay in between. The CDR3 region is CASSNSGRGTDTQYC. The CDR3 nucleotides are TGTGCCAGCAGCAACAGCGGAAGGGGCACAGATACGCAGTATTGT.

At least ten counts were recorded for this clonotype. The V gene is TRBV30, the J gene TRBJ2-1; the match to TRBD2 covers 8 bases. The germline V gene encodes CDR1 GTSNPN and CDR2 SVGIG (reference sequence). V dropped 2 bases and J dropped 7; count of bases not matched to a gene: 7. CDR3 length: 14 amino acids. The CDR3: CAWSSGLAGNEQFF. DNA for the CDR3: TGTGCCTGGAGTAGCGGACTAGCAGGTAATGAGCAGTTCTTC.

This clonotype was seen repeatedly, ten times or more. CDR3 loop: CASGLDLDQPQHF. DNA for the CDR3: TGTGCTAGTGGTCTCGACTTGGATCAGCCCCAGCATTTT. The chain combines TRBV12-5 with TRBJ1-5, with D unresolved. Germline values: CDR1 LGHNT, CDR2 FRNRAP. This CDR3 spans 13 amino acids. V dropped 5 bases and J dropped 5 bases, with 10 bases sitting between them.

This clonotype has more than one count but fewer than ten. V gene TRBV5-1 combines with J gene TRBJ2-3; 8 bases align to TRBD1. The CDR3 totals 20 residues. The germline V gene has CDR1 SGHRS and CDR2 YFSETQ. The J segment lost 6 bases and the V segment lost 1 base, leaving 22 bases of the junction unmatched. The CDR3 nucleotides are TGCGCCAGCAGCTTGTGGCTCGGACAGGGTCGCACGACCCTGGCGGATACGCAGTATTTT. Translating it yields CASSLWLGQGRTTLADTQYF. The complete variable domain, with remaining parts taken from reference TRBV5-1 and TRBJ2-3, reads KAGVTQTPRYLIKTRGQQVTLSCSPISGHRSVSWYQQTPGQGLQFLFEYFSETQRNKGNFPGRFSGRQFSNSRSEMNVSTLELGDSALYLCASSLWLGQGRTTLADTQYFGPGTRLTVL.

The sample holds many counts of this clonotype. V is TRBV29-1 and J is TRBJ2-5; 9 bases fit TRBD1. The V gene end was trimmed by 3 bases and the J gene end by 4 bases; junction bases not matched to a gene: 9. Germline-derived CDR1 and CDR2 are SQVTM and ANQGSEA. This CDR3 is built from 15 residues. For the CDR3, the DNA is TGCAGCGTTGACCGGGACAGGGTCATCCGAGAGACCCAGTACTTC. Translated: CSVDRDRVIRETQYF.

This clonotype was detected many times. This chain links TRBV20-1 with TRBJ1-1; D possibly corresponds to TRBD1 (6 bases). Trimming stripped 6 bases from V and 3 bases from J, with 23 bases between. Germline CDR1 is DFQATT and CDR2 is SNEGSKA (reference sequence). The CDR3 consists of 16 residues. CDR3 nucleotides: TGCAGTGCCCTAACCATAAACAGGGAGGAGCACACTGAAGCTTTCTTT. Translating gives CSALTINREEHTEAFF.

This clonotype was seen at least ten times. The chain joins TRBV3-1 to TRBJ2-5; no clear D gene. Germline CDR1 reads LGHDT; CDR2 reads YNNKEL (reference sequence). Trimming pared 4 bases from V and 5 bases from J, leaving 14 bases between. CDR3 length: 14 amino acids. The CDR3 region is CASSLNRGLETQYF. The CDR3 DNA reads TGTGCCAGCAGCCTCAACCGTGGGCTGGAGACCCAGTACTTC.

Many counts were recorded for this clonotype. This chain uses TRBV15 with TRBJ1-2, with D possibly TRBD1 on 5 matching bases. V lost 5 bases to trimming and J lost 2 bases, with 15 bases between them. Germline V CDR1 and CDR2: LNHNV, YYDKDF (reference sequence). This CDR3 spans 15 amino acids. CDR3 sequence: CATSSRTRGNYGYTF. CDR3 bases: TGTGCCACCAGCTCTAGGACGAGGGGAAACTATGGCTACACCTTC.

This clonotype was counted at least ten times. This chain uses TRBV28 with TRBJ2-1; D not certain. Germline values: CDR1 MDHEN, CDR2 SYDVKM. There are 15 residues in the CDR3. V was pared by 5 bases and J by 2 bases, with 13 bases between. The CDR3 DNA reads TGTGCCAGCAGTAGCACTCGGTTCCCCTACAATGAGCAGTTCTTC. It yields the protein CASSSTRFPYNEQFF.

The chain has TRBV29-1 and TRBJ1-2; D remains ambiguous. Germline values: CDR1 SQVTM, CDR2 ANQGSEA. CDR3 length: 14 residues. Trimming shortened V by 3 bases and J by 4 bases, and 15 bases separated the two germline ends. CDR3 DNA: TGCAGCGTTGAGCCCCTACCCACTGTCTATGGCTACACCTTC. It encodes CSVEPLPTVYGYTF.

J is TRBJ2-5 and V is TRBV6-2 or TRBV6-3; perhaps D is TRBD1 or TRBD2 (6 bases each). This CDR3 has 18 amino acids. Trimming shortened V by 5 bases and J by 5 bases, and 27 bases separated the two germline ends. Germline V CDR1 and CDR2: MNHEY, SVGEGT. In DNA form, the CDR3 reads TGTGCCAGCAGTGAAGGGGGGCTGGCGAGGCCTGGGGGGGAGACCCAGTACTTC. This encodes CASSEGGLARPGGETQYF.

The chain carries TRBV6-2 or TRBV6-3 and TRBJ1-3; D possibly corresponds to TRBD1 (5 bases). Germline values: CDR1 MNHEY, CDR2 SVGEGT. CDR3 length: 15 amino acids. Deletions cut 7 bases from V and 5 bases from J, with 18 bases between. This chain's CDR3 is CASTSSGRARNTIYF. The CDR3 nucleotides read TGTGCCAGCACCTCCTCCGGCAGGGCGAGAAACACCATATATTTT.

Only a few counts were recorded for this clonotype. The chain employs TRBV3-1 and TRBJ2-7; 7 bases agree with TRBD1. The ends lost 4 bases at V and 3 bases at J; junction bases unmatched: 9. The CDR3 has 15 amino acids. Germline V gene lookup returns CDR1 LGHDT and CDR2 YNNKEL (reference sequence). The CDR3 sequence: CASSPGQIMYYEQYF. In DNA form, the CDR3 reads TGTGCCAGCAGCCCGGGACAGATTATGTACTACGAGCAGTACTTC.

The sample holds many counts of this clonotype. The chain is built from TRBV7-2 and TRBJ2-7; tentative D call: TRBD2 (6 bases). The V gene's germline CDR1 is SGHTA and CDR2 FQGNSA. V was clipped by 5 bases and J by 3 bases, with 20 bases between them. This CDR3 has 16 amino acids. The CDR3 nucleotides read TGTGCCAGCAGCCCAGGTTGGGGCGGGGACCTCTACGAGCAGTACTTC. The encoded protein is CASSPGWGGDLYEQYF. Filled out from reference TRBV7-2 and TRBJ2-7, the complete variable domain reads GAGVSQSPSNKVTEKGKDVELRCDPISGHTALYWYRQSLGQGLEFLIYFQGNSAPDKSGLPSDRFSAERTGGSVSTLTIQRTQQEDSAVYLCASSPGWGGDLYEQYFGPGTRLTVT.

This clonotype appeared a single time. A much larger clone differs from this one at a single base, so this may be a read error. The gene calls are TRBV18 and TRBJ2-1; 9 bases map to TRBD1. CDR1 is KGHSH and CDR2 is LQKENI in the germline V gene. This CDR3 comprises 14 residues. The V segment lost 3 bases and the J segment 8 bases; nucleotides outside the gene matches: 5. Here the CDR3 reads CASSPNGQGHEQFF. In DNA form, the CDR3 reads TGTGCCAGCTCACCGAATGGACAGGGGCATGAGCAGTTCTTC.

This clonotype was seen a few times. The chain recombines TRBV6-1 with TRBJ1-5; D perhaps matches TRBD1 (6 bases). Germline V gene data show CDR1 as MNHNS and CDR2 as SASEGT. The V gene lost 4 bases and the J gene lost 2 bases, with 9 bases spanning the gap. The CDR3 is 14 amino acids. In nucleotides, the CDR3 is TGTGCCAGCAGTGGTCCAGGGGGCAATCAGCCCCAGCATTTT. It is translated as CASSGPGGNQPQHF.

This clonotype was counted between two and nine times. The chain is built from TRBV7-9 and TRBJ2-1; 8 positions agree with TRBD2. The J segment lost 10 bases and the V segment lost 1 base, leaving 12 bases of the junction unmatched. This CDR3 comprises 16 residues. Germline CDR1 reads SEHNR; CDR2 reads FQNEAQ (reference sequence). CDR3 amino acids: CASSLDFTGGPSEQFF. Written as DNA, the CDR3 is TGTGCCAGCAGCTTAGATTTTACGGGAGGGCCTTCGGAGCAGTTCTTC.